Sequencing of this TCR beta chain was carried out in a study of cytomegalovirus exposure and HLA in healthy donors. The table lists this clone with a few counts. Germline V gene sequence: CDR1 SGHNT, CDR2 YENEEA. Trimming took off 2 bases at V and 0 bases at J, with 6 bases between the two ends. The CDR3 contains 14 residues. Amplification used 60 Vbeta primers and 13 Jbeta primers. TCRdb's copy holds only in-frame clones and misses some; the assay was immunoSEQ multiplex PCR. The table lists around 92,000 clones, 65% to 85% of them singletons. This clonotype originated in a female donor in good health and CMV-seropositive. Sequencing was performed on PBMCs. The chain has TRBV11-3 and TRBJ2-3; no clear D. CDR3 nucleotide sequence: TGTGCCAGCAGCTTAACCAGGAGCACAGATACGCAGTATTTT. Amino acids: CASSLTRSTDTQYF.